The 17 T cell receptor beta chains given below trace back to one sample, sequenced in a study of early T cells in non-severe SARS-CoV-2 infection. TCRdb passed the 5' RACE reads through MiXCR, listing each CDR3 protein once. The sample has 65,000 to 75,000 distinct CDR3 sequences; roughly 10% are singletons. The specimen sequenced was whole blood. The receptors shown here come from an adult who was a healthcare worker with PCR-confirmed SARS-CoV-2 infection or an uninfected control (not recorded which).

The chain joins TRBV24-1 to TRBJ1-1; D ambiguous. The germline V gene encodes CDR1 KGHDR and CDR2 SFDVKD. Trimming pared 9 bases from V and 0 bases from J, leaving 4 bases between. CDR3 length: 11 residues. The CDR3 DNA follows: TGTGCCACCCCCCTGAACACTGAAGCTTTCTTT. Protein: CATPLNTEAFF.

This clonotype was seen many times. V is TRBV5-1 and J is TRBJ1-2; 10 nucleotides agree with TRBD1. Germline V gives CDR1 SGHRS, CDR2 YFSETQ. This CDR3 has 16 residues. Unmatched junction bases numbered 12, after V lost 6 bases and J lost 4 bases. The CDR3 DNA is TGCGCCAGCAAGAGCGAGACAGGGGGCTCAAGCTATGGCTACACCTTC. Its protein is CASKSETGGSSYGYTF.

A few counts support this clonotype. The V and J genes are TRBV2 and TRBJ2-1; D unclear. V was cut by 0 bases and J by 0 bases, with 9 bases left in between. The CDR3 spans 16 residues. Germline lookup yields CDR1 SNHLY and CDR2 FYNNEI. CDR3 DNA sequence: TGTGCCAGCAGTGAAGCACACTTCAGCTCCTACAATGAGCAGTTCTTC. It yields the protein CASSEAHFSSYNEQFF.

The rearrangement uses TRBV10-3 and TRBJ1-1; D may be TRBD1 (6 bases). Trimming took 6 bases from V and 5 from J, leaving 13 bases between them. The germline CDR1 and CDR2 sequences are ENHRY and SYGVKD. The CDR3 has 13 residues. The CDR3 protein is CAISGTGFTEAFF. CDR3 DNA sequence: TGTGCCATCAGCGGAACAGGGTTTACTGAAGCTTTCTTT.

This clonotype has at least ten counts. The chain has TRBV27 and TRBJ1-1; unclear D gene. Trimming stripped 4 bases from V and 0 bases from J, with 12 bases between. Germline CDR1 reads MNHEY; CDR2 reads SMNVEV (reference sequence). The CDR3 loop spans 15 amino acids. For the CDR3, the DNA is TGTGCCAGCAGTTCCGACAAGCTTATGAACACTGAAGCTTTCTTT. It is translated as CASSSDKLMNTEAFF.

This clonotype was seen a single time. This rearrangement joins TRBV3-1 to TRBJ2-2, with D possibly matching TRBD2 (5 bases). CDR1 is LGHDT, CDR2 YNNKEL, per germline (reference sequence). This CDR3 has 12 residues. The V end lost 5 bases, the J end lost 7 bases, and 8 bases lay between the germline ends. The CDR3 is CASSARGGELFF. CDR3 in DNA: TGTGCCAGCAGCGCACGGGGCGGGGAGCTGTTTTTT.

This clonotype was found many times. J is TRBJ2-1 and V is TRBV4-1, with TRBD2 matching 12 bases. Losses at the gene ends were 2 bases for V and 7 bases for J; bases not matched to a gene: 3. The CDR3 spans 15 residues. Germline loops: CDR1 MGHRA, CDR2 YSYEKL. For the CDR3, the DNA is TGCGCCAGCAGCCAACTAGCGGGAGGGATGAATGAGCAGTTCTTC. Translating it yields CASSQLAGGMNEQFF.

This clonotype was seen once. The chain is built from TRBV11-2 and TRBJ1-2; 11 bases match TRBD1. Germline lookup yields CDR1 SGHAT and CDR2 FQNNGV. This CDR3 comprises 16 residues. J lost 6 bases, V lost 3 bases, and 9 bases had no gene match. The CDR3 here is CASSFGGQGAANGYTF. The DNA for the CDR3 is TGTGCCAGCAGCTTCGGCGGACAGGGGGCGGCCAATGGCTACACCTTC.

This clonotype occurred many times. The chain couples TRBV18 to TRBJ2-7; a possible D gene is TRBD1 (5 bases). Germline CDR1 reads KGHSH; CDR2 reads LQKENI. The CDR3 consists of 16 residues. The V end was cut by 1 base, the J end by 0 bases, with 13 bases between. CDR3 bases: TGTGCCAGCTCACCACGAAGGCAGGGAAGCTCCTACGAGCAGTACTTC. Its protein is CASSPRRQGSSYEQYF. Full variable domain (outside the CDR3, taken from reference TRBV18 and TRBJ2-7): NAGVMQNPRHLVRRRGQEARLRCSPMKGHSHVYWYRQLPEEGLKFMVYLQKENIIDESGMPKERFSAEFPKEGPSILRIQQVVRGDSAAYFCASSPRRQGSSYEQYFGPGTRLTVT.

Ten or more counts support this clonotype. The DNA of the CDR3 is TGTGCCAGCAGCTTAAACCCGGGACCCGGGGAGCTGTTTTTT. It codes for CASSLNPGPGELFF. The chain combines TRBV11-2 with TRBJ2-2, with D possibly being TRBD1 or TRBD2 (5 bases each). Germline CDR1 reads SGHAT; CDR2 reads FQNNGV. This CDR3 has 14 amino acids. The V end was cut by 2 bases, the J end by 6 bases, with 10 bases between.

V usage is TRBV6-1 and J usage is TRBJ1-4, with D possibly matching TRBD1 (5 bases). The CDR3 loop spans 15 amino acids. Per the germline V gene, CDR1 is MNHNS and CDR2 is SASEGT. V was shortened by 4 bases and J by 6 bases, with 15 bases between the two germline ends. CDR3 nucleotide sequence: TGTGCCAGCAGTGCAGTTGGCAGGGTAGATGAAAAACTGTTTTTT. Translating gives CASSAVGRVDEKLFF.

This clonotype was seen at least ten times. The chain recombines TRBV29-1 with TRBJ1-2, with a tentative D call TRBD1 (6 bases). V lost 8 bases and J lost 0, with 10 bases in between. The CDR3 has 12 residues. Germline assignment: CDR1 SQVTM and CDR2 ANQGSEA. The CDR3 nucleotides are TGCAGCACCCGACAGGCTAACTATGGCTACACCTTC. Translation gives CSTRQANYGYTF.

In this sample, this clonotype turned up a few times. The rearrangement joins TRBV3-1 to TRBJ2-2; 8 bases are shared with TRBD1. V shed 6 bases and J 5 bases; nucleotides not matched to a gene: 8. Germline lookup yields CDR1 LGHDT and CDR2 YNNKEL (reference sequence). The CDR3 has 15 amino acids. CDR3 sequence: CASRLGQGGTGELFF. CDR3 sequence (DNA): TGTGCCAGCAGACTCGGACAGGGCGGAACCGGGGAGCTGTTTTTT.

This clonotype was seen ten or more times. V is TRBV18 and J is TRBJ2-2, with 9 bases identical to TRBD2. There are 16 residues in the CDR3. Germline V CDR1 and CDR2: KGHSH, LQKENI. With 0 bases clipped from V and 6 bases from J, the junction kept 5 bases outside the gene matches. Here the CDR3 DNA reads TGTGCCAGCTCACCACCTAATAGCGGGGGCTCCGGGGAGCTGTTTTTT. Encoded protein: CASSPPNSGGSGELFF.

This clonotype was counted between two and nine times. The chain combines TRBV5-1 with TRBJ2-3; D not resolved. This CDR3 is 15 amino acids long. Germline CDR1 SGHRS, CDR2 YFSETQ. Trimming removed 4 bases at V and 5 bases at J, with 17 bases between. This CDR3 reads CASSPGSLVEDTQYF. The CDR3, as DNA: TGCGCCAGCAGCCCCGGTTCGCTGGTTGAAGATACGCAGTATTTT.

This clonotype was observed at least ten times. The chain couples TRBV7-6 to TRBJ2-5; 7 nucleotides match TRBD2. CDR1 is SGHVS, CDR2 FNYEAQ, per germline. The CDR3 contains 16 residues. Trimming took 5 bases from V and 2 from J; bases not matched to a gene: 11. CDR3 region: CASSPHSGALQETQYF. DNA of the CDR3: TGTGCCAGCAGCCCCCACAGCGGGGCCCTTCAAGAGACCCAGTACTTC.

This clonotype was seen repeatedly, ten times or more. The chain couples TRBV13 to TRBJ1-2; tentatively, D is TRBD1 (5 bases). V lost 4 bases and J 8 bases, leaving 23 bases between the germline ends. Germline V gene sequence: CDR1 PRHDT, CDR2 FYEKMQ (reference sequence). This CDR3 spans 16 amino acids. CDR3 residues: CASSSGLSAGRGGYTF. The CDR3 DNA reads TGTGCCAGCAGCTCCGGACTCTCGGCAGGGCGAGGGGGCTACACCTTC.